The 27 T cell receptor beta chains listed next were all sequenced from one sample in a study of regulatory T cells in long-lasting Graves disease. Relying on iRepertoire HTBI primers and Arm-PCR of CDR3 regions, the team built TCR beta libraries. TCRdb independently ran MiXCR on the multiplex PCR reads; one entry per CDR3 protein. This table holds approximately 470,000 distinct CDR3 sequences, 16% found once. Noted time point: newly diagnosed GD, antithyroid drugs for less than 3 months. Extracted RNA from PBMCs served as the source of the TCR library. These data were also filed under a second study, of T cells in Graves' hyperthyroidism and ophthalmopathy.

Sequencing was performed on peripheral blood mononuclear cells (PBMCs), taken at new diagnosis, from a patient treated with antithyroid drugs. These receptors were collected from a middle-aged man with Graves disease.

This clonotype was seen only a few times. The chain joins TRBV2 to TRBJ1-5; D gene uncertain. The CDR3 has 14 residues. Trimming removed 4 bases at V and 5 bases at J, with 12 bases between. CDR1 SNHLY and CDR2 FYNNEI come from the germline V gene. The CDR3, as DNA: TGTGCCAGCAGTGCTCCCCTTTGGGATCAGCCCCAGCATTTT. It translates to CASSAPLWDQPQHF.

This clonotype was counted at least ten times. J is TRBJ2-3 and V is TRBV20-1, with 13 bases aligning to TRBD2. CDR3 length equals 16 residues. The J segment lost 1 base and the V segment lost 5 bases, leaving 6 bases of the junction unmatched. Germline lookup yields CDR1 DFQATT and CDR2 SNEGSKA (reference sequence). Written as DNA, the CDR3 is TGCAGTGCTCACCTGGGACTAGCGGGACGCACAGATACGCAGTATTTT. It translates to CSAHLGLAGRTDTQYF.

The table lists this clonotype with a few counts. The gene calls are TRBV14 and TRBJ1-3; no definite D call. V was shortened by 1 base and J by 4 bases, with 2 bases between the two germline ends. The CDR3 runs 12 residues. Germline V lookup: CDR1 SGHDN, CDR2 FVKESK. The CDR3 loop is CASSQGGNTIYF. The CDR3 DNA reads as TGTGCCAGCAGCCAAGGAGGAAACACCATATATTTT.

This clonotype has more than one count but fewer than ten. The chain joins TRBV7-6 to TRBJ2-1, with a weak D call TRBD2 (5 bases). Germline lookup yields CDR1 SGHVS and CDR2 FNYEAQ. V dropped 2 bases and J dropped 9 bases, with 14 bases sitting between them. This CDR3 contains 14 residues. The DNA of the CDR3 is TGTGCCAGCAGCTTATTGGCTAGCTCGGCTGAGCAGTTCTTC. It translates to CASSLLASSAEQFF.

This clonotype was observed at least ten times. The gene calls are TRBV3-1 and TRBJ1-1; a possible D gene is TRBD1 (5 bases). The germline V gene encodes CDR1 LGHDT and CDR2 YNNKEL (reference sequence). The length of the CDR3 is 18 residues. V dropped 3 bases and J dropped 1 base, with 21 bases sitting between them. The CDR3 DNA reads as TGTGCCAGCAGCCATCAAATGGGGACCGAAGGCCGGAACACTGAAGCTTTCTTT. Protein sequence: CASSHQMGTEGRNTEAFF.

This clonotype occurred many times. This rearrangement joins TRBV28 to TRBJ2-1; D may be TRBD1 or TRBD2 (5 bases each). This CDR3 has 14 residues. The germline CDR1 and CDR2 sequences are MDHEN and SYDVKM. V was cut by 5 bases and J by 5 bases, with 13 bases left in between. CDR3 region: CASSLPLGDNEQFF. The DNA of the CDR3 is TGTGCCAGCAGTCTACCGCTGGGGGACAATGAGCAGTTCTTC.

This clonotype was detected only a few times. This rearrangement joins TRBV5-5 to TRBJ2-1, with D uncertain. Germline CDR1 is SGHKS and CDR2 is YYEKEE (reference sequence). V lost 0 bases, J lost 9 bases, and 7 bases lay in between. This CDR3 is 12 amino acids long. The CDR3 DNA follows: TGTGCCAGCAGCTTGGAGGTTGGTGAGCAGTTCTTC. It encodes CASSLEVGEQFF.

This clonotype showed up many times. The rearrangement joins TRBV2 to TRBJ2-1; D remains ambiguous. Trimming left V 4 bases short and J 8 bases short, with 3 bases between. CDR1 is SNHLY, CDR2 FYNNEI, per germline. The CDR3 runs 10 residues. Written as DNA, the CDR3 is TGTGCCAGCAGTGTGGATGAGCAGTTCTTC. Residues: CASSVDEQFF.

The chain's CDR3 is CASTLGLVGNEQFF. The CDR3, as DNA: TGCGCCAGCACCCTGGGACTAGTCGGCAATGAGCAGTTCTTC. The chain uses TRBV10-2 and TRBJ2-1; TRBD2 aligns across 8 bases. Trimming at V came to 7 bases and at J to 6 bases, leaving 8 bases not matched to a gene. Germline-derived CDR1 and CDR2 are WSHSY and SAAADI. This CDR3 is 14 amino acids long.

CDR3 in DNA: TGCAGTGCTACTTGGACTAGCGGGAGGGGAGACAATGAGCAGTTCTTC. Translation gives CSATWTSGRGDNEQFF. The chain joins TRBV20-1 to TRBJ2-1; 15 bases map to TRBD2. The CDR3 runs to 16 residues. Germline V CDR1 and CDR2: DFQATT, SNEGSKA (reference sequence). The V segment lost 4 bases and the J segment 5 bases; nucleotides outside the gene matches: 6.

This clonotype has a count of ten or more. The chain couples TRBV7-9 to TRBJ2-5, with TRBD2 as a possible D gene (6 bases). Per germline, CDR1 SEHNR and CDR2 FQNEAQ (reference sequence). The CDR3 is made up of 14 amino acids. Deletions cut 5 bases from V and 5 bases from J, with 15 bases between. The CDR3: CASSRRRVQETQYF. The CDR3 DNA sequence: TGTGCCAGCAGCCGGAGGAGGGTTCAGGAGACCCAGTACTTC.

This clonotype has ten or more counts. J is TRBJ1-5 and V is TRBV6-2 or TRBV6-3, with TRBD1 identical over 7 bases. The V segment lost 5 bases and the J segment 7 bases; nucleotides outside the gene matches: 5. Germline CDR1 is MNHEY and CDR2 is SVGEGT. CDR3 length: 13 amino acids. The CDR3 DNA is TGTGCCAGCAGTCGACAGGGCGGCCAGCCCCAGCATTTT. Its protein is CASSRQGGQPQHF.

This clonotype was seen ten or more times. The chain employs TRBV5-1 and TRBJ2-5; TRBD2 aligns across 8 bases. This CDR3 has 17 residues. Germline V gene lookup returns CDR1 SGHRS and CDR2 YFSETQ. Trimming took 2 bases from V and 4 from J; bases not matched to a gene: 13. CDR3 sequence reads: CASSFTAGEGAGETQYF. CDR3 nucleotides: TGCGCCAGCAGCTTTACAGCGGGAGAAGGAGCGGGAGAGACCCAGTACTTC.

The J gene is TRBJ1-3, the V gene TRBV29-1; 8 bases fit TRBD1. Per the germline V gene, CDR1 is SQVTM and CDR2 is ANQGSEA. The CDR3 covers 14 residues. CDR3 sequence (DNA): TGCAGTATAACCTCGACAGGGGTCGGAAACACCATATATTTT. Protein product: CSITSTGVGNTIYF.

This clonotype was seen many times. The chain recombines TRBV11-2 with TRBJ2-7; no reliable D call. The V and J ends lost 1 base and 4 bases respectively, with 2 bases between them. The length of the CDR3 is 11 residues. Per the germline V gene, CDR1 is SGHAT and CDR2 is FQNNGV. Written as DNA, the CDR3 is TGTGCCAGCAGCTTAGTTTACGAGCAGTACTTC. Amino acids: CASSLVYEQYF.

This clonotype was found many times. The genes are TRBV30 and TRBJ2-1; 7 positions match TRBD2. J lost 8 bases, V lost 3 bases, and 4 bases had no gene match. Germline V gene lookup returns CDR1 GTSNPN and CDR2 SVGIG (reference sequence). This CDR3 has 12 amino acids. CDR3 coding DNA: TGTGCCTGGAGAGGACTAGAGGATGAGCAGTTCTTC. Amino acids: CAWRGLEDEQFF.

Worth noting for this clonotype: A far larger clone differs by one base, so this is likely a read error. The V gene is TRBV7-9, the J gene TRBJ2-7; D gene ambiguous. The CDR3 totals 12 residues. V lost 7 bases and J lost 3, with 10 bases in between. The germline V gene encodes CDR1 SEHNR and CDR2 FQNEAQ (reference sequence). Written as DNA, the CDR3 is TGTGCCAGCAATCCTAACCACTACGAGCAGTACTTC. Its protein product is CASNPNHYEQYF.

This clonotype came up a few times. A much larger clone lies a single base off, so this may be a read error. The chain is built from TRBV7-8 and TRBJ1-2, with D unresolved. Per the germline V gene, CDR1 is SGHVS and CDR2 is FQNEAQ. The CDR3 extends over 15 amino acids. Trimming shortened V by 5 bases and J by 4 bases, and 17 bases separated the two germline ends. The DNA for the CDR3 is TGTGCCAGCAGCGGAGAAAACCCCGATGTCTATGGCTACACCTTC. Its protein is CASSGENPDVYGYTF.

There are many counts of this clonotype. Here the CDR3 DNA reads TGTGCCAGCAACAGGGGACGGACCAATCAGCCCCAGCATTTT. Encoded protein: CASNRGRTNQPQHF. The chain recombines TRBV2 with TRBJ1-5; 7 bases agree with TRBD1. The trim removed 7 bases at V and 3 bases at J, leaving 6 bases unmatched. CDR3 length: 14 amino acids. Per germline, CDR1 SNHLY and CDR2 FYNNEI.

This clonotype was observed at least ten times. V gene TRBV9 combines with J gene TRBJ2-7; tentatively, D is TRBD2 (7 bases). V shed 0 bases and J shed 2 bases, with 15 bases lying between them. The germline V gene encodes CDR1 SGDLS and CDR2 YYNGEE. There are 16 residues in the CDR3. CDR3 sequence (DNA): TGTGCCAGCAGCGTAGGCGGGGGCGGGCAGACCTACGAGCAGTACTTC. Residues: CASSVGGGGQTYEQYF.

At least ten counts were recorded for this clonotype. The genes are TRBV3-1 and TRBJ2-7; perhaps TRBD1 as D (6 bases). V was pared by 0 bases and J by 6 bases, with 12 bases between. Germline V gene lookup returns CDR1 LGHDT and CDR2 YNNKEL (reference sequence). The CDR3 length is 14 residues. The CDR3 is CASSQDRGDSEQYF. The CDR3 DNA reads TGTGCCAGCAGCCAAGACAGGGGCGACTCCGAGCAGTACTTC.

The rearrangement uses TRBV7-3 and TRBJ2-7; a weak D match, TRBD1 (5 bases). This CDR3 region has 15 residues. The V gene's germline CDR1 is SGHTA and CDR2 FQGTGA. V lost 1 base and J 3 bases, leaving 13 bases between the germline ends. CDR3 in DNA: TGTGCCAGCAGCTTAATTGGTCGGCAGGGCTACGAGCAGTACTTC. It codes for CASSLIGRQGYEQYF.

On this clonotype itself: Given a much more abundant clone one base away, this may be a read error. The CDR3 sequence is CASSADGRVGSPLHF. Written as DNA, the CDR3 is TGTGCCAGCAGCGCAGATGGCAGGGTGGGATCACCCCTCCACTTT. The chain combines TRBV9 with TRBJ1-6, with D perhaps TRBD1 (5 bases). This CDR3 has 15 amino acids. Germline V gene sequence: CDR1 SGDLS, CDR2 YYNGEE. V shed 3 bases and J shed 10 bases, with 17 bases lying between them.

This clonotype showed up many times. The chain has TRBV11-2 and TRBJ2-7; 8 bases fit TRBD1. Germline CDR1 reads SGHAT; CDR2 reads FQNNGV. The J segment lost 5 bases and the V segment lost 4 bases, leaving 1 base of the junction unmatched. The CDR3 totals 12 residues. The CDR3, as DNA: TGTGCCAGCAGCTGGACAGGGCACGAGCAGTACTTC. This sequence encodes CASSWTGHEQYF. The complete variable domain, with remaining parts taken from reference TRBV11-2 and TRBJ2-7, reads EAGVAQSPRYKIIEKRQSVAFWCNPISGHATLYWYQQILGQGPKLLIQFQNNGVVDDSQLPKDRFSAERLKGVDSTLKIQPAKLEDSAVYLCASSWTGHEQYFGPGTRLTVT.

The rearrangement links TRBV20-1 to TRBJ1-2; D is ambiguous. The V and J ends lost 4 bases and 0 bases respectively, with 9 bases between them. This CDR3 contains 13 residues. Germline V gene lookup returns CDR1 DFQATT and CDR2 SNEGSKA (reference sequence). CDR3 in amino acids: CSATLGTNYGYTF. CDR3 in DNA: TGCAGTGCTACCCTAGGGACTAACTATGGCTACACCTTC.

This clonotype was detected many times. The V call is TRBV12-3 or TRBV12-4, the J call TRBJ2-1, with D tentatively TRBD1 (5 bases). V was clipped by 8 bases and J by 4 bases, with 15 bases between them. The CDR3 covers 14 residues. The CDR3 is CASRREDTYNEQFF. In DNA form, the CDR3 reads TGTGCCAGCCGGCGAGAGGACACGTACAATGAGCAGTTCTTC.

This clonotype was picked up many times. The chain combines TRBV18 with TRBJ2-7, with a possible D match to TRBD2 (6 bases). V dropped 1 base and J dropped 3 bases, with 13 bases sitting between them. The length of the CDR3 is 15 residues. CDR1 KGHSH and CDR2 LQKENI come from the germline V gene. CDR3 protein: CASSPRREAIYEQYF. Here the CDR3 DNA reads TGTGCCAGCTCACCACGGAGGGAAGCCATCTACGAGCAGTACTTC.